The present entry profiles one T cell receptor beta chain with its context. This clone has just a few counts. Its antigen has not been determined. A junction boundary mismatches the germline segment, possibly from a read error. The data belong to a study of cytomegalovirus exposure and HLA in healthy donors (dated by TCRdb to about 2017). A note on the overall study: An earlier analysis of some 600 of the donors reported about 280 Gb of sequence data and around 120 million unique TCR beta sequences obtained from roughly 170 million T cells. An earlier analysis of about 620 of the donors applied high-throughput TCR beta sequencing to assess whether each TCR beta V gene segment acted as functional or pseudogenic. Along with the approximately 620-subject first cohort, a separate validation cohort of 120 different subjects was used. Rather than drawing on any new phenotypic data, the later analysis identified candidate immune exposures from TCR beta sequences and the way those sequences occurred across donors. Donor age, sex, ethnicity and CMV serostatus were collected together with the repertoire data. Around 300 gigabases of sequencing data and tens of millions of unique TCR sequences were included in an early release covering roughly 700 HLA-typed donors. The study aimed to test whether signatures of past pathogen exposure could be identified by cataloging public T cell receptors. HLA typing included class I and class II loci at four-digit resolution. The study profiled the T cell repertoires of 550 to 700 subjects by immunosequencing and related them to cytomegalovirus serostatus. The study combined high-throughput TCR immunosequencing, statistical association of individual TCRs with disease status, and machine learning to predict cytomegalovirus infection status. Typing coverage varied by locus: 629-630 donors for A, B, C, DRB1 and DQB1; roughly 520 for DQA1; nearly 610 for DPA1; approximately 470 for DPB1. Of the 350 to 450 genotyped donors, approximately 81% were placed in the genetic ancestry cluster associated with self-reported Caucasian donors. Several DR-DQ haplotypes were treated as single units for association and clustering because of strong linkage in the cohort. A later analysis re-analyzed previously published TCR beta repertoires from 600 to 850 donors and added high-resolution HLA genotyping to study TCR occurrence patterns. Among about 400 genotyped donors of the cohort, an average of approximately 240,000 unique TCR beta nucleotide sequences was sequenced per donor, of which roughly 18% were non-productive. Every discovery cohort repertoire had been produced on one sequencing platform. A later genetic analysis used genome-wide SNP genotypes for about three fifths of the 666 donors, treating that subset as a discovery cohort. The paper as a whole reports these results and caveats: Assigning TCR associations to individual alleles was difficult when HLA alleles, especially DR and DQ, strongly co-occurred. Compared with the roughly 720-donor mean, donors in an Asian-associated ancestry cluster had fewer N-insertions in productive TCRs, according to a later genetic analysis. The presence/absence analyses assumed that sequencing depth was roughly uniform across donors, and that assumption may not be true. Because counts were too low, more than 15 rarely observed V segments, including chromosome 9 orphons, were left out of the earlier analysis of some 640 of the donors. A further reported finding was that TCR beta sequences accurately predicted the HLA-A and HLA-B alleles for most subjects in the first cohort. According to a later analysis, parvovirus B19, influenza, CMV and Epstein-Barr virus appeared linked to several top co-occurrence clusters. In a later analysis, HLA-associated TCR beta chains showed more clonal expansion and lower generation probabilities than non-associated chains that were equally common. Only TCR beta chains were sequenced in this cohort, and the absence of alpha or paired-chain data limited detectable features. An earlier analysis of 587 of the donors showed that most TCR beta V segments appeared in productive rearrangements either about 90% or about 30% of the time, which broadly matched IMGT annotations. For the cohort, immune exposure information was limited to CMV serostatus. According to a later analysis, TCR association rates differed among HLA loci, with DRB1 alleles showing the most associated TCRs and HLA-C alleles showing the fewest. Most CMV-associated TCR beta chains appeared to be HLA-restricted in a later analysis, and the HLA associations seemed to be driven largely by CMV exposure. Because the 87-base-pair reads could not distinguish some IMGT-functional V segments, including TRBV6-2 and TRBV6-3, those segments were excluded. The study listed 150 to 200 TCR beta chains as associated with cytomegalovirus. In a later analysis, more than 15,000 TCR beta sequences were associated with specific HLA alleles at a false discovery rate of 0.05. In a later genetic analysis, a missense DCLRE1C variant was associated with V-gene and J-gene trimming of TCR beta chains, and the association was replicated in an independent cohort. Most TCR sequences were seen in very few donors, while some public TCRs were found in many individuals. A cluster of highly shared sequence variants was judged likely to be a technical artifact of the sequencing pipeline. Three of the identified cytomegalovirus-associated TCR beta chains were confirmed in vitro to be specific for cytomegalovirus antigens. In both the original and validation cohorts, the classifier was reported to diagnose cytomegalovirus status with high specificity and sensitivity. Linkage disequilibrium might explain the correlated functional status among segregating V segments, but an unknown experimental factor could not be ruled out. HLA typing was unavailable for some donors at each locus, so association tests used only the typed subset. The authors suggested that the approach could potentially be generalized to other disease states and immunological phenotypes.

Receptor amplification or capture employed the immunoSEQ multiplex PCR assay. The multiplex PCR relied on a mix of 60 forward primers for TCR Vbeta segments and 13 reverse primers for TCR Jbeta segments. Amplification of the CDR3 region of rearranged TCR beta genes was performed with a multiplex PCR assay on genomic DNA. Amplified TCR beta libraries were sequenced as 87-base-pair reads on the Illumina HiSeq System. Concerning the study's data processing: A later analysis counted about 76 million unique TCR beta chains across the 666 repertoires, and some 11 million of these chains were shared by at least two donors. To remove PCR and sequencing errors, raw reads were error-corrected and collapsed into unique sequences using a nearest-neighbor algorithm that merged closely related sequences. CDR3 sequences were aligned to IMGT reference sequences to assign V, D and J gene segments. For a sequence to be retained, a match of at least six nucleotides to both a V gene segment and a J gene segment was required. A rearrangement counted as productive if the CDR3 had no stop codons and remained in frame with V and J, and every other rearrangement counted as non-productive. Following IMGT convention, CDR3 was defined as the stretch from the second conserved V-encoded cysteine to the conserved J-encoded phenylalanine. The earlier analysis of 500 to 650 of the donors excluded any sequence lacking an unambiguous match to a single V gene segment. In an earlier analysis of several hundred of the donors, a V segment was called functional when productive rearrangements were above 56.7%, and segregating when the standard deviation between donors exceeded 5%. A statistical classification framework was built for diagnosing cytomegalovirus status from the catalog of TCR beta chain sequences. In a later analysis, TCR nucleotide sequences were compared against IMGT/GENE-DB human TR gene sequences so that V and J genes could be assigned. The TCRdist pipeline was used in a later analysis to assign CDR3 sequences and most-parsimonious VDJ recombination scenarios. In a later analysis, each TCR beta chain was defined by its CDR3 amino acid sequence together with its V-gene family, and reads without a unique V-gene family were excluded. To address suspected cross-contamination and a sequencing artifact, a later analysis removed 550 to 750 highly shared, low-generation-probability nucleotide sequences. In a later analysis, a clonal expansion index for each public chain was calculated from normalized within-repertoire ranks of inferred template counts. A later analysis computed generation probabilities with a VDJ recombination model fitted to out-of-frame rearrangements, and checked the results against IGoR. In a later analysis, hypergeometric tests were used to score TCR-TCR, TCR-HLA and TCR-CMV co-occurrence, with a repertoire-size bias correction applied to TCR pairs. In a later analysis, false discovery rates were estimated by permuting HLA or CMV assignments 20 times. A later analysis grouped co-occurring TCRs with DBSCAN, adding TCRdist sequence similarity when clustering within HLA-allele-positive subsets. For co-occurrence clustering, repertoires with fewer than 30,000 or more than 120,000 public chains were excluded, along with roughly five repertoires with anomalous nucleotide sharing. Here the immuneACCESS table is served through TCRdb, limited to in-frame sequences with V and J called. Missing clones are a known gap in these copies; in checked studies unresolved V genes cover under half, and the rest lacks a known reason. V and J calls and clone size are those listed in that table; D and trimming were worked out from the DNA. The sample table holds roughly 260,000 clones, of which around four fifths were seen once. The top ten clones comprise about 2% of the sample.

In total, 666 healthy bone marrow donors made up the cohort. All cohort members were sampled while nominally healthy, although unrecorded immune exposures were likely present. The donor tested CMV seropositive and was one of the 289 seropositive cohort members. A peripheral blood sample was provided by each donor, and peripheral blood mononuclear cells were used for TCR beta sequencing. Genomic DNA was extracted from the blood cell samples with the Qiagen DNeasy Blood Extraction Kit. From the cysteine through the phenylalanine, the CDR3 covers 19 amino acids. Only the CDR3 part of the read is kept: 57 bases, read in frame from the first base. CDR1 and CDR2, per the germline V gene (reference sequence), are SEHNR and FQNEAQ.

The sequence is built from TRBV7-9 and TRBJ2-7; TRBD2 aligns with 12 central bases. The sequence was collected from a woman aged 35 to 49 in good health and CMV-seropositive. Specimen: PBMCs. This receptor has the CDR3 CSSSPRGPQTSGSIYEQYF. At the DNA level, the sequence is TGTTCCAGCAGCCCCCGGGGCCCCCAGACTAGCGGGAGTATCTACGAGCAGTACTTC.